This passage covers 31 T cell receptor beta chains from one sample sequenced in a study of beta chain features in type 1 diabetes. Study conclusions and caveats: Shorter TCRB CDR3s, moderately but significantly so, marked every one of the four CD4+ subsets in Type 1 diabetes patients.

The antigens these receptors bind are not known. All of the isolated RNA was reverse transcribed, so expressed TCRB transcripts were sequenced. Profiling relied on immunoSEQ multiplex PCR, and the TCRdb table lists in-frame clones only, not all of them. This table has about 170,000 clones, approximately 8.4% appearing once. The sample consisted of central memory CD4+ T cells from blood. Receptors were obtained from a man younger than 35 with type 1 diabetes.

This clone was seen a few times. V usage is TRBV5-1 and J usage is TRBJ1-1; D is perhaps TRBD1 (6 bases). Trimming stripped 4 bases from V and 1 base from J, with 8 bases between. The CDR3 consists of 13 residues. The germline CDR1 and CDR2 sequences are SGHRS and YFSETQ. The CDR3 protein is CASSLGANTEAFF. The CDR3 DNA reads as TGCGCCAGCAGCCTGGGGGCGAACACTGAAGCTTTCTTT.

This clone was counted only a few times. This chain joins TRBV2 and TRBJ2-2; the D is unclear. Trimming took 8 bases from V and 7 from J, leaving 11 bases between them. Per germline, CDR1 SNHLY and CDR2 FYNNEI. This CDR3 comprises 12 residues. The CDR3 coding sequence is TGTGCCAGCTCGTACGTCGGCGGGGAGCTGTTTTTT. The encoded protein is CASSYVGGELFF. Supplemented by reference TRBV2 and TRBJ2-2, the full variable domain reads EPEVTQTPSHQVTQMGQEVILRCVPISNHLYFYWYRQILGQKVEFLVSFYNNEISEKSEIFDDQFSVERPDGSNFTLKIRSTKLEDSAMYFCASSYVGGELFFGEGSRLTVL.

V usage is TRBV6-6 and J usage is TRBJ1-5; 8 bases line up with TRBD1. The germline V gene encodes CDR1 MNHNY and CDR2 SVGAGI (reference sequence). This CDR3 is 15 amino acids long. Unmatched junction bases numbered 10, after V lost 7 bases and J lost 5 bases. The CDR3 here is CASKSAQGAHQPQHF. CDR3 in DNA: TGTGCCAGCAAGAGTGCGCAGGGGGCGCATCAGCCCCAGCATTTT.

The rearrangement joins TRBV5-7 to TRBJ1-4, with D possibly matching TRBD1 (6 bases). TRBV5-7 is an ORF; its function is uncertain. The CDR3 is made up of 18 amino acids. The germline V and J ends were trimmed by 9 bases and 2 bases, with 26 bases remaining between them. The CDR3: CATKHPGHFRRTNEKLFF. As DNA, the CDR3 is TGTGCCACCAAACACCCGGGACACTTCCGTCGGACTAATGAAAAACTGTTTTTT.

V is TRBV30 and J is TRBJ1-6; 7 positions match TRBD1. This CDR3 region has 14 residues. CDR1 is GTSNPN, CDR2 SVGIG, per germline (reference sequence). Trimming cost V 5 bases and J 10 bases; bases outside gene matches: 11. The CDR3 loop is CAWVLSGGNSPLHF. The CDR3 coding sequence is TGTGCCTGGGTCTTATCAGGGGGTAACTCACCCCTCCACTTT.

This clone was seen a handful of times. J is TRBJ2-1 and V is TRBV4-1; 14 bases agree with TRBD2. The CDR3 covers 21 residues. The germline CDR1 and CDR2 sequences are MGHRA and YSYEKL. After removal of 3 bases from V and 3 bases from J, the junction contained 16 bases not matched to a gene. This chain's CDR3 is CASSQDRLISGLAGGYNEQFF. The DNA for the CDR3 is TGCGCCAGCAGCCAGGATCGTCTGATCTCCGGACTAGCGGGAGGCTACAATGAGCAGTTCTTC.

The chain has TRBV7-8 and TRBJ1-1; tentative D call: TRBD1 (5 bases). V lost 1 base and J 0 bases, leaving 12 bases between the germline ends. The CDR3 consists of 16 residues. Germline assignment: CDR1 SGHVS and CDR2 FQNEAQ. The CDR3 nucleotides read TGTGCCAGCAGCTTAGGCGGGGCCCGCTTGAACACTGAAGCTTTCTTT. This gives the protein CASSLGGARLNTEAFF.

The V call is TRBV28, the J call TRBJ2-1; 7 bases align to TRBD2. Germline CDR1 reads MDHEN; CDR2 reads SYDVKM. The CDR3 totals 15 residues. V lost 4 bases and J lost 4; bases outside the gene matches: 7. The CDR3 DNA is TGTGCCAGCAGTTCCCCGGGACTAAGATACAATGAGCAGTTCTTC. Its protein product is CASSSPGLRYNEQFF.

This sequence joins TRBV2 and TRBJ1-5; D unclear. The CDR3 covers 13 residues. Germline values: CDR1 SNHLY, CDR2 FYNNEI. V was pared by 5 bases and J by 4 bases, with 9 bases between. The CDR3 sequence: CASSLGSNQPQHF. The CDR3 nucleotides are TGTGCCAGCAGTCTGGGGAGTAATCAGCCCCAGCATTTT.

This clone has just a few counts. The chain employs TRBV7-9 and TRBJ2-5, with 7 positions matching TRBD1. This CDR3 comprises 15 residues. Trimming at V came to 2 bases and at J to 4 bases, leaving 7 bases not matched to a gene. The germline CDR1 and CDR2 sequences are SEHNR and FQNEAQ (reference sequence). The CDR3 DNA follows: TGTGCCAGCAGCTTACCCGGGACAGAGTCAGAGACCCAGTACTTC. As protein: CASSLPGTESETQYF.

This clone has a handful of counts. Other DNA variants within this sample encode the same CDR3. This CDR3 is CASSQETGTNNSPLHF. The CDR3 nucleotides are TGCGCCAGCAGCCAAGAGACAGGCACAAATAATTCACCCCTCCACTTT. V and J are TRBV4-3 and TRBJ1-6, with D tentatively TRBD1 (6 bases). The CDR3 extends over 16 amino acids. Germline V CDR1 and CDR2: LGHNA, YSLEER. V was shortened by 0 bases and J by 5 bases, with 11 bases between the two germline ends.

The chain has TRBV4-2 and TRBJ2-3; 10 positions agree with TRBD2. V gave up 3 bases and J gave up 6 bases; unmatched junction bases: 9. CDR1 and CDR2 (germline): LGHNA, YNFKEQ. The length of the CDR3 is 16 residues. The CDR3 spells CASSQEVAGGSDTQYF. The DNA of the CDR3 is TGTGCCAGCAGCCAGGAGGTAGCGGGGGGTAGTGATACGCAGTATTTT.

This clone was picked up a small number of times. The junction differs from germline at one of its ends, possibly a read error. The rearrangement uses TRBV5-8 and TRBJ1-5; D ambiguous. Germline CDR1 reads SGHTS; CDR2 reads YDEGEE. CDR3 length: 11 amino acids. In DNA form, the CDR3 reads TGTGCCAGCAGCTTGCGGCAGCGCCAGCATTTT. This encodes CASSLRQRQHF.

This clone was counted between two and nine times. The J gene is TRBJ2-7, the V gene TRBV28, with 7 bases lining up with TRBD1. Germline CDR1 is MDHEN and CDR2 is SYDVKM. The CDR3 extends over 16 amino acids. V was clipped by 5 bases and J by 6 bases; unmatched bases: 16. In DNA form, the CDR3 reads TGTGCCAGCAGTACCCCCGGGACAGCCGGTCGAGGCGAGCAGTACTTC. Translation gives CASSTPGTAGRGEQYF.

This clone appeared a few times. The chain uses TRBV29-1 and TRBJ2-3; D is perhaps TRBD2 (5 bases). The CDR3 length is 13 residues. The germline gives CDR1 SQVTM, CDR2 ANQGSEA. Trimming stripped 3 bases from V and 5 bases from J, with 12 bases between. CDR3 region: CSVEATAGDTQYF. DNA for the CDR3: TGCAGCGTTGAGGCGACCGCGGGAGATACGCAGTATTTT.

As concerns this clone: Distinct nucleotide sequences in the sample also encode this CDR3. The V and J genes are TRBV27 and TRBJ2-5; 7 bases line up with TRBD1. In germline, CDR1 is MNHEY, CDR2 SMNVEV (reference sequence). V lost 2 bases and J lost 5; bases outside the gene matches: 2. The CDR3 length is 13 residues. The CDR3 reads CASSLRRGETQYF. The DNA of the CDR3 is TGTGCCAGCAGTTTACGCAGGGGGGAGACCCAGTACTTC.

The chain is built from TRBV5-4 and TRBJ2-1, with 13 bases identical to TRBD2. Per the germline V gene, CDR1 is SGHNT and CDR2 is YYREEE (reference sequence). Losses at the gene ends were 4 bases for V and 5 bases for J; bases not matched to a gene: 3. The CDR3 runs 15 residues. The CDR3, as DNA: TGTGCCAGCAGCCCGGGACTAGCGGGAAACAATGAGCAGTTCTTC. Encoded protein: CASSPGLAGNNEQFF. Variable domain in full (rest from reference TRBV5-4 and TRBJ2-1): ETGVTQSPTHLIKTRGQQVTLRCSSQSGHNTVSWYQQALGQGPQFIFQYYREEENGRGNFPPRFSGLQFPNYSSELNVNALELDDSALYLCASSPGLAGNNEQFFGPGTRLTVL.

The CDR3, as DNA: TGCGCCAGCAGCTTCCACCAGGGGAGGACCCAGTACTTC. This gives the protein CASSFHQGRTQYF. This rearrangement joins TRBV5-1 to TRBJ2-5; TRBD1 is a possible D gene (6 bases). The CDR3 is 13 residues long. V shed 2 bases and J shed 7 bases, with 12 bases lying between them. Germline CDR1 SGHRS, CDR2 YFSETQ.

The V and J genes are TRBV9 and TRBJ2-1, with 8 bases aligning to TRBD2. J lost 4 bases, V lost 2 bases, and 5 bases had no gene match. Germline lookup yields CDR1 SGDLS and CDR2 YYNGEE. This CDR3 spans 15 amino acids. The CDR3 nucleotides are TGTGCCAGCAGCGTTAGCAGCGGGGGTTACAATGAGCAGTTCTTC. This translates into CASSVSSGGYNEQFF.

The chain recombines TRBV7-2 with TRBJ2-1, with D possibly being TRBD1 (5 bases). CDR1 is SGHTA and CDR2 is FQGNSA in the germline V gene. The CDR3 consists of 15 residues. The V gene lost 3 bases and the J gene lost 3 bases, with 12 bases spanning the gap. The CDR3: CASSFTQGFYNEQFF. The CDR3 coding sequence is TGTGCCAGCAGCTTCACCCAGGGATTCTACAATGAGCAGTTCTTC.

The CDR3 protein is CASSVARFTDTQYF. DNA of the CDR3: TGTGCCAGCAGCGTAGCTAGGTTTACAGATACGCAGTATTTT. This chain links TRBV9 with TRBJ2-3; no firm D call. The V gene's germline CDR1 is SGDLS and CDR2 YYNGEE. The CDR3 has 14 residues. V gave up 0 bases and J gave up 3 bases, with 8 bases separating them.

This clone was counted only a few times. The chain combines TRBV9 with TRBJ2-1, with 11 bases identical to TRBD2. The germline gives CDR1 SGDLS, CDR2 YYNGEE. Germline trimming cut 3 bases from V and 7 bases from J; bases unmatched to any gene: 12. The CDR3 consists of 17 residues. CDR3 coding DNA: TGTGCCAGCAGCGCCACCCTGGGTAGCGGGAGGGAAAATGAGCAGTTCTTC. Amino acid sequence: CASSATLGSGRENEQFF.

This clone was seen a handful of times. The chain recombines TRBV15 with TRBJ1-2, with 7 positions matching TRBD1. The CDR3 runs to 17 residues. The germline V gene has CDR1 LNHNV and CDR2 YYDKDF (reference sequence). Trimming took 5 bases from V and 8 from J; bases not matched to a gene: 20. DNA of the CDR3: TGTGCCACCAGCGGGGGGACCGGGACAGCCGTCCGCGGGGGCTACACCTTC. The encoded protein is CATSGGTGTAVRGGYTF.

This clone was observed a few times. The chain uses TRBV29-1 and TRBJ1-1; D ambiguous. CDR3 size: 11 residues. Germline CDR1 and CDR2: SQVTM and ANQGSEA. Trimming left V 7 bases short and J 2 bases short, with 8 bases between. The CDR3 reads CSAGYNTEAFF. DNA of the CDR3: TGCAGCGCGGGGTACAACACTGAAGCTTTCTTT.

CDR3 in amino acids: CSVEDRGILGYTF. DNA of the CDR3: TGCAGCGTTGAAGACAGGGGGATCCTGGGCTACACCTTC. The chain is built from TRBV29-1 and TRBJ1-2, with 7 bases lining up with TRBD1. Germline V gene sequence: CDR1 SQVTM, CDR2 ANQGSEA. V gave up 0 bases and J gave up 8 bases; unmatched junction bases: 6. CDR3 length: 13 amino acids.

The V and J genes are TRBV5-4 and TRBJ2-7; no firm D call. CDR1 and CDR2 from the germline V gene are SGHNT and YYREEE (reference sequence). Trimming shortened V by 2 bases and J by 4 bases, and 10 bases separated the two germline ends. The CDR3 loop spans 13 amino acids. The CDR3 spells CASSFHSKYEQYF. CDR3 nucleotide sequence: TGTGCCAGCAGCTTTCACTCCAAATACGAGCAGTACTTC.

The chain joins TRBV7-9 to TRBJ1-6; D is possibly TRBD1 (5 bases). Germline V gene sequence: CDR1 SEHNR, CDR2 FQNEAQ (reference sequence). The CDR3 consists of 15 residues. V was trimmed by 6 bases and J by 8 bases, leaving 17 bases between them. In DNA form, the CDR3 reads TGTGCCAGCAGACCAACACAGGCGGAACATTCACCCCTCCACTTT. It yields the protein CASRPTQAEHSPLHF.

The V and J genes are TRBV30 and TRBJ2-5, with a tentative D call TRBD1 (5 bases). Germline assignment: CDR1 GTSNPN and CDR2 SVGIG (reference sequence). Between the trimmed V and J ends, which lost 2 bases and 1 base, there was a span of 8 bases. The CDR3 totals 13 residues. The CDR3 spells CAWSPGFQETQYF. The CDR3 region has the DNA TGTGCCTGGAGTCCAGGGTTCCAAGAGACCCAGTACTTC. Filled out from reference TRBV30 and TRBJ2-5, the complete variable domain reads SQTIHQWPATLVQPVGSPLSLECTVEGTSNPNLYWYRQAAGRGLQLLFYSVGIGQISSEVPQNLSASRPQDRQFILSSKKLLLSDSGFYLCAWSPGFQETQYFGPGTRLLVL.

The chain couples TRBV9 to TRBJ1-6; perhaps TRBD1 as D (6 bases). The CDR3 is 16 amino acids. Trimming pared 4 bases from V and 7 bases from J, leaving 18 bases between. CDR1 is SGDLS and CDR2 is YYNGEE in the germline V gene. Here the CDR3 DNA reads TGTGCCAGCAGCCCAACGGGTCCAGGGGAAAATTCACCCCTCCACTTT. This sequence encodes CASSPTGPGENSPLHF.

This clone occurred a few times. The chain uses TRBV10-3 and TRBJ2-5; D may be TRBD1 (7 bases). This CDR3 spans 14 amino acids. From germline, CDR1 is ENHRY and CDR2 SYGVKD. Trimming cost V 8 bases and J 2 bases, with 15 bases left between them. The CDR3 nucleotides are TGTGCCATCGGAGGGGGCGGCACACAAGAGACCCAGTACTTC. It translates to CAIGGGGTQETQYF.

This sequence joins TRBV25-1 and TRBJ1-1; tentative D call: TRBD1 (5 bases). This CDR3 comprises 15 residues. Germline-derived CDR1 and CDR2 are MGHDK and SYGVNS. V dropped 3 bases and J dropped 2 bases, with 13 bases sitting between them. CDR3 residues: CASSDQGSINTEAFF. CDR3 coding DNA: TGTGCCAGCAGTGACCAGGGCTCGATAAACACTGAAGCTTTCTTT.